This T cell receptor (beta chain) appears in the sequencing data of a study of a mutant IDH1 vaccine in newly diagnosed glioma. Study details: Treated patients were roughly 62% male, about 40% female, mean age roughly 40 years. Antecedent treatment encompassed radiotherapy, temozolomide, or their combination; the majority received both.

Sequenced by immunoSEQ multiplex PCR; TCRdb stores in-frame clones only, minus some. The sample comprises 68,000 or so clones, around 79% of which are singletons, and around 8.8% rests with the top ten. The CDR3 runs 13 residues. Trimming stripped 0 bases from V and 7 bases from J, with 8 bases between. Germline V gene data show CDR1 as SGDLS and CDR2 as YYNGEE. Time point meaning: baseline, week 1 (first vaccination visit). Treatment specified: pre-vaccination baseline after standard-of-care therapy. The donors' diagnosis was new WHO grade 3 or 4 astrocytoma that was IDH1-mutant and ATRX-lost. V usage is TRBV9 and J usage is TRBJ1-5, with D unclear. The TCR comes from a man aged 45-60 years with glioma. Sequencing was performed on PBMCs, taken from a glioma patient treated with radiotherapy, temozolomide or both. The DNA of the CDR3 is TGTGCCAGCAGCGTAGACGAGGACCAGCCCCAGCATTTT. Its translation is CASSVDEDQPQHF.